This note documents a single TCR beta chain sequence. This clone's antigen is unknown. Per-nucleotide qualities are absent, and no much larger clonotype sits a single base away. V and J are truncated by 5 bases and 5 bases respectively, leaving an intervening sequence of 15 bases. Via the germline V gene, CDR1 is MDHEN and CDR2 SYDVKM. From its cysteine to its phenylalanine, the CDR3 spans 14 amino acids. The only DNA kept is the CDR3, 42 bases in frame from the first base. This record comes from a study of cytomegalovirus exposure and HLA in healthy donors (dated by TCRdb to the late 2010s). With respect to the entire study: According to an earlier analysis of a few hundred of the donors, about 179 million T cells yielded roughly 110 million unique TCR beta sequences and about 300 Gb of sequence data. An early release covering more than 500 HLA-typed donors comprised approximately 290 gigabases of sequencing data and about 90 million unique TCR sequences. Among the roughly 430 genotyped donors, around 79% belonged to the genetic ancestry cluster associated with self-reported Caucasian donors. The study aimed to test whether cataloging public T cell receptors could reveal signatures of past pathogen exposure. The study profiled the T cell repertoires of around 700 subjects by immunosequencing and related them to cytomegalovirus serostatus. A separate validation cohort of roughly 130 different subjects was used in addition to the roughly 670-subject first cohort. To predict cytomegalovirus infection status, the study combined high-throughput TCR immunosequencing, statistical association of individual TCRs with disease status, and machine learning. In a later analysis, previously published TCR beta repertoires from 666 donors were re-analyzed and high-resolution HLA genotyping was added so that TCR occurrence patterns could be studied. The later analysis used no new phenotypic data to find candidate immune exposures, relying instead on TCR beta sequences and their occurrence across donors. In an earlier analysis of roughly 580 of the donors, high-throughput TCR beta sequencing was used to judge whether each TCR beta V gene segment behaved as functional or pseudogenic. Donor age, sex, ethnicity and CMV serostatus were compiled together with the repertoire data. Genome-wide SNP genotypes for about 60% of the roughly 670 donors were used in a later genetic analysis, which treated that subset as a discovery cohort. Every repertoire in the discovery cohort had been generated on one and the same sequencing platform. HLA typing covered class I and class II loci at four-digit resolution. Typing coverage differed by locus: A, B, C, DRB1 and DQB1 were typed in roughly 629-630 donors, DQA1 in about 500, DPA1 in around 610, and DPB1 in 472. Five DR-DQ haplotypes were handled as single units for association and clustering because linkage in the cohort was strong. Among roughly 400 genotyped donors of the cohort, an average of around 250,000 unique TCR beta nucleotide sequences was sequenced per donor, of which about 19% were non-productive. General findings and caveats noted by the study authors: Across donors, most TCR sequences were observed very rarely, whereas some public TCRs were present in many individuals. An association between a missense DCLRE1C variant and V-gene and J-gene trimming of TCR beta chains was found in a later genetic analysis and replicated in an independent cohort. In a later analysis, several top co-occurrence clusters were reported to appear linked to parvovirus B19, influenza, CMV and Epstein-Barr virus. An earlier analysis of around 500 of the donors showed that most TCR beta V segments appeared in productive rearrangements either about 90% or about 30% of the time, which broadly matched IMGT annotations. Strong co-occurrence of HLA alleles, especially DR and DQ, made assigning TCR associations to individual alleles difficult. A further reported finding was that TCR beta sequences accurately predicted the HLA-A and HLA-B alleles for most subjects in the first cohort. Because the 87-base-pair reads could not distinguish some IMGT-functional V segments, including TRBV6-2 and TRBV6-3, those segments were excluded. The cohort was sequenced for TCR beta chains only, and without alpha or paired-chain data the features that could be detected were limited. A cluster of highly shared sequence variants was judged likely to represent a technical artifact of the sequencing pipeline. Because counts were too low, more than 15 rarely observed V segments, including chromosome 9 orphons, were excluded from the earlier analysis of around 590 of the donors. Correlated functional status among segregating V segments might reflect linkage disequilibrium, but an unknown experimental factor could not be ruled out. In a later analysis, HLA-associated TCR beta chains showed more clonal expansion and lower generation probabilities than non-associated chains that were equally common. In the study, around 150 TCR beta chains were listed as associated with cytomegalovirus. A later analysis found that TCR association rates varied across HLA loci, with DRB1 alleles showing the most associated TCRs and HLA-C alleles the fewest. In a later analysis, over 15,000 TCR beta sequences were associated with specific HLA alleles at a false discovery rate of 0.05. In both the original and validation cohorts, the classifier was reported to diagnose cytomegalovirus status with high specificity and sensitivity. A few of the identified cytomegalovirus-associated TCR beta chains were confirmed in vitro to be specific for cytomegalovirus antigens. HLA typing was unavailable for some donors at each locus, so association tests used only the typed subset. The presence/absence analyses assumed that sequencing depth was roughly uniform across donors, and that assumption may not be true. A later analysis found that most CMV-associated TCR beta chains appeared HLA-restricted, with HLA associations seemingly driven largely by CMV exposure. According to a later genetic analysis, donors in an Asian-associated ancestry cluster had fewer N-insertions in productive TCRs than the approximately 650-donor mean. Immune exposure information for the cohort was limited to CMV serostatus. The authors suggested that the approach could potentially be generalized to other disease states and immunological phenotypes.

Libraries were built with the immunoSEQ multiplex PCR assay. The multiplex PCR relied on a mix of 60 forward primers for TCR Vbeta segments and 13 reverse primers for TCR Jbeta segments. A multiplex PCR assay on genomic DNA amplified the CDR3 region of rearranged TCR beta genes. On the Illumina HiSeq System, the amplified TCR beta libraries were sequenced as 87-base-pair reads. Per the source publication's procedure: In a later analysis, roughly 80 million unique TCR beta chains were counted across the 650 to 750 repertoires, and roughly 10 million of these chains were shared by at least two donors. Raw reads were error-corrected and collapsed into unique sequences with a nearest-neighbor algorithm that merged closely related sequences to remove PCR and sequencing errors. CDR3 sequences were aligned to IMGT reference sequences to assign V, D and J gene segments. For a sequence to be retained, at least a six-nucleotide match to both a V gene segment and a J gene segment was required. Rearrangements were called productive when the CDR3 lacked stop codons and stayed in frame with V and J; all others were non-productive. Following IMGT convention, CDR3 was defined as the stretch from the second conserved V-encoded cysteine up to the conserved J-encoded phenylalanine. The earlier analysis of roughly 590 of the donors excluded sequences that lacked an unambiguous match to a single V gene segment. An earlier analysis of under 750 of the donors called V segments functional above 56.7% productive rearrangements and segregating when the between-donor standard deviation exceeded 5%. To diagnose cytomegalovirus status from the catalog of TCR beta chain sequences, a statistical classification framework was built. V and J gene assignment, in a later analysis, came from comparing TCR nucleotide sequences with IMGT/GENE-DB human TR gene sequences. A later analysis assigned CDR3 sequences and most-parsimonious VDJ recombination scenarios with the TCRdist pipeline. In a later analysis, each TCR beta chain was defined by its CDR3 amino acid sequence together with its V-gene family, and reads lacking a unique V-gene family were excluded. A later analysis removed 592 highly shared, low-generation-probability nucleotide sequences to deal with suspected cross-contamination and a sequencing artifact. In a later analysis, a clonal expansion index for each public chain was calculated from normalized within-repertoire ranks of inferred template counts. A later analysis computed generation probabilities with a VDJ recombination model fitted to out-of-frame rearrangements, and checked the results against IGoR. A later analysis scored TCR-TCR, TCR-HLA and TCR-CMV co-occurrence with hypergeometric tests, applying a repertoire-size bias correction to TCR pairs. False discovery rates were estimated in a later analysis by permuting HLA or CMV assignments 20 times. In a later analysis, co-occurring TCRs were grouped with DBSCAN, and TCRdist sequence similarity was added when clustering was performed within HLA-allele-positive subsets. Repertoires with fewer than 30,000 or more than 120,000 public chains, plus five repertoires with anomalous nucleotide sharing, were excluded from co-occurrence clustering. TCRdb retrieved this table from immuneACCESS and kept in-frame rearrangements only. Not all clones are present; in checked studies, unresolved V genes account for under half, and no reason is known for the remainder. The DNA gave D and trimming, while V, J and clone size come from that table. For this sample the table gives 120,000 to 150,000 clones, of which about four fifths were detected only once. The top ten constitute 5% to 6.5% of the sample.

The cohort comprised hundreds of healthy bone marrow donors. At the time of sampling, all cohort members were nominally healthy, though unrecorded immune exposures were likely present. The donor tested CMV seropositive, placing the donor among the 289 seropositive members of the cohort. A peripheral blood sample was provided by each donor, and peripheral blood mononuclear cells were used for TCR beta sequencing. The Qiagen DNeasy Blood Extraction Kit was used to extract genomic DNA from the blood cell samples. Sequenced material: PBMCs. The TCR was taken from a man aged 25 to 45 in good health and CMV-seropositive. The rearranged segments are TRBV28 and TRBJ2-5; the D gene assignment is ambiguous. The DNA reads TGTGCCAGCAGTCCAAATACCCTTCGGGAGACCCAGTACTTC. Translation gives CASSPNTLRETQYF.